This T cell receptor beta chain stems from a study of regulatory T cells in long-lasting Graves disease. Regarding time point: newly diagnosed GD, antithyroid drugs for less than 3 months. PBMC-extracted RNA yielded the TCR library. The CDR3 runs to 11 residues. V was pared by 3 bases and J by 14 bases, with 4 bases of the junction left unmatched. Per germline, CDR1 SGDLS and CDR2 YYNGEE. This clonotype was observed at least ten times. Construction of TCR beta libraries relied on iRepertoire HTBI primers and on Arm-PCR targeting CDR3 regions. Via MiXCR, TCRdb re-called the multiplex PCR reads, giving one row per CDR3 protein. This sample has 250,000 to 300,000 distinct CDR3 sequences, with about 18% found just once. These data were also filed under a second study, of T cells in Graves' hyperthyroidism and ophthalmopathy.

The receptor's source is a woman younger than 45 with Graves disease. This chain uses TRBV9 with TRBJ1-4, with 7 bases lining up with TRBD1. This specimen was peripheral blood mononuclear cells (PBMCs), taken at new diagnosis, from a patient treated with antithyroid drugs. In DNA, the CDR3 is TGTGCCAGCAGCGGGACAGGTGGGCTGTTTTTT. Protein sequence: CASSGTGGLFF.